This record looks at one TCR beta chain sequence and its context. Its antigen is undetermined. Assay: immunoSEQ multiplex PCR; the TCRdb copy retains only in-frame clones and omits some. The repertoire holds fewer than 900,000 clones, with 70% to 90% as singletons. Treatment in this sample: around 19 received Ad26.COV2.S at low or high dose, single or two shots; 5 received placebo; per-sample allocation not given. The investigators took samples on day 63 after the first vaccine or placebo injection. The sample belongs to a study of Ad26.COV2.S vaccination and SARS-CoV-2 variants. Study in general: Participants got Ad26.COV2.S intramuscularly, once or twice 56 days apart.

The V gene's germline CDR1 is SGHTA and CDR2 FQGNSA. The CDR3 consists of 14 residues. Trimming at V came to 2 bases and at J to 6 bases, leaving 3 bases not matched to a gene. General study results and limits: A substantial breadth of spike-specific CD8+ and CD4+ T cell responses after vaccination has been reported. Recipients of vaccine and of placebo showed similar breadth of their non-spike TCR repertoires. Using TCR breadth and depth analyses may have led to underestimated total T cell responses.

The sample in question was peripheral blood, obtained in a trial of Ad26.COV2.S vaccine versus placebo. This sequence was found in a person aged 18-65 years who received the Ad26.COV2.S COVID-19 vaccine or a placebo. V is TRBV7-2 and J is TRBJ2-2, with 7 bases lining up with TRBD1. The CDR3 here is CASSLLTGSGELFF. CDR3 nucleotides: TGTGCCAGCAGCTTATTGACAGGGTCCGGGGAGCTGTTTTTT.